This T cell receptor (beta chain) was documented in a study of blood T cell repertoires in COVID-19. On the study more broadly: Acute and convalescent COVID-19 samples came from the United States, Italy and Spain. T cells, B-cell-depleted T cells, or PBMCs provided the cDNA or gDNA that served as material.

The germline gives CDR1 MDHEN, CDR2 SYDVKM. The CDR3 is made up of 15 amino acids. With 5 bases removed from V and 5 bases from J, the gap between germline ends came to 16 bases. Original data processing: For nucleated cells, counts were estimated from reference gene primer amplification. Assay: immunoSEQ multiplex PCR; the TCRdb copy retains only in-frame clones and omits some. D and trimming come from the DNA, and the V and J calls and clone size come from that table. The repertoire holds some 140,000 clones, with 70% to 85% as singletons. The sample was peripheral blood. The sequence came from a man aged 55 to 70 who had recovered from COVID-19. The chain has TRBV28 and TRBJ1-5; D possibly corresponds to TRBD1 (5 bases). The CDR3 sequence: CASSTLGRGDQPQHF. CDR3 sequence (DNA): TGTGCCAGCAGTACCTTGGGGAGGGGCGATCAGCCCCAGCATTTT. The whole variable domain, filled in from reference TRBV28 and TRBJ1-5, reads DVKVTQSSRYLVKRTGEKVFLECVQDMDHENMFWYRQDPGLGLRLIYFSYDVKMKEKGDIPEGYSVSREKKERFSLILESASTNQTSMYLCASSTLGRGDQPQHFGDGTRLSIL.